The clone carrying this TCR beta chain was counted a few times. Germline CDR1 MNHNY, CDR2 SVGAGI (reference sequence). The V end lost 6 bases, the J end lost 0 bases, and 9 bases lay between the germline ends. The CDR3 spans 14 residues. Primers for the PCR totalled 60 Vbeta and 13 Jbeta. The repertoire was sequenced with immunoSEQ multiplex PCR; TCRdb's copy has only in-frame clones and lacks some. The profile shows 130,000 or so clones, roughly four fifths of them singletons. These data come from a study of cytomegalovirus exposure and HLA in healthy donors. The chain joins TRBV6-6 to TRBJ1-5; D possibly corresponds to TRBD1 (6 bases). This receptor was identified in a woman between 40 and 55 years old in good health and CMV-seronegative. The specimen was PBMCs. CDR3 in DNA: TGTGCCAGCAGCTGGACAGTTAGCAATCAGCCCCAGCATTTT. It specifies CASSWTVSNQPQHF.